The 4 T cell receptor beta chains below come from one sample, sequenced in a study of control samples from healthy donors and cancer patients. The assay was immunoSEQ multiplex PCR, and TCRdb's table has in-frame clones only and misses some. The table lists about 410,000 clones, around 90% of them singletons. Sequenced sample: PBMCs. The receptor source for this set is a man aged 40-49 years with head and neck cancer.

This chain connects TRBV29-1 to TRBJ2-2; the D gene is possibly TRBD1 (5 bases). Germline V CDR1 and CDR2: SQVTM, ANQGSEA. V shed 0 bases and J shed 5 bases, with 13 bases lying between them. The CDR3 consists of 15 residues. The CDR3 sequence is CSVEDVGRGTGELFF. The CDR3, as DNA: TGCAGCGTTGAAGATGTGGGGCGTGGGACCGGGGAGCTGTTTTTT.

The CDR3 loop reads CASSVVDETDTQYF. The CDR3 nucleotides read TGTGCCAGCAGCGTAGTGGACGAAACAGATACGCAGTATTTT. V is TRBV9 and J is TRBJ2-3; no clear D. V was trimmed by 0 bases and J by 3 bases, leaving 8 bases between them. The CDR3 is 14 residues long. The germline V gene encodes CDR1 SGDLS and CDR2 YYNGEE.

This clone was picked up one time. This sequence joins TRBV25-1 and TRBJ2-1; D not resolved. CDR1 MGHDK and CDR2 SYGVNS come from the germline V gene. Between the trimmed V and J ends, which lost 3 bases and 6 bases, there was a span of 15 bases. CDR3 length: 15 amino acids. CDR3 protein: CASSDLSGLVNEQFF. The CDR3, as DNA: TGTGCCAGCAGTGACCTATCTGGCCTAGTCAATGAGCAGTTCTTC.

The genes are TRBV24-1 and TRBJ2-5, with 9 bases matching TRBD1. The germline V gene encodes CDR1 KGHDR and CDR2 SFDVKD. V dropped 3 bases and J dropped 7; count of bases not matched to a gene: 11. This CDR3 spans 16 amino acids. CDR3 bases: TGTGCCACCAGTGATAAGGGGACAGGGACAAGGGGGACCCAGTACTTC. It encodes CATSDKGTGTRGTQYF.